Following are 25 T cell receptor beta chains from one sample sequenced in a study of blood T cell repertoires in COVID-19. Assay used: immunoSEQ multiplex PCR; TCRdb lists only in-frame clones, some missing. Here the sample spans about 200,000 clones, 65% to 90% being singletons. Sequencing was carried out using PBMCs or T cells enriched from blood (not recorded which). All receptors come from a man between 40 and 49 years old who had recovered from COVID-19.

This chain uses TRBV28 with TRBJ1-4; tentatively, D is TRBD1 (5 bases). The length of the CDR3 is 13 residues. The germline V gene encodes CDR1 MDHEN and CDR2 SYDVKM. V was shortened by 5 bases and J by 8 bases, with 12 bases between the two germline ends. The CDR3 coding sequence is TGTGCCAGCAGTACCTCGACAGAAGAAAAACTGTTTTTT. It yields the protein CASSTSTEEKLFF.

This clone was counted a single time. The rearrangement links TRBV18 to TRBJ1-2, with 9 positions matching TRBD1. Germline assignment: CDR1 KGHSH and CDR2 LQKENI. With 3 bases clipped from V and 8 bases from J, the junction kept 7 bases outside the gene matches. The CDR3 runs to 14 residues. CDR3 residues: CASSPRRQGEGYTF. The CDR3 nucleotides are TGTGCCAGCTCACCTCGGAGACAGGGGGAAGGCTACACCTTC.

The V call is TRBV4-3, the J call TRBJ2-7, with TRBD2 matching over 8 bases. This CDR3 comprises 16 residues. V gave up 0 bases and J gave up 5 bases; unmatched junction bases: 9. The V gene's germline CDR1 is LGHNA and CDR2 YSLEER. CDR3 protein: CASSQDPGGYRDEQYF. In DNA, the CDR3 is TGCGCCAGCAGCCAAGACCCGGGAGGGTATAGGGACGAGCAGTACTTC.

V and J are TRBV2 and TRBJ1-6, with D possibly TRBD1 on 6 matching bases. With 6 bases removed from V and 7 bases from J, the gap between germline ends came to 13 bases. Germline V gene lookup returns CDR1 SNHLY and CDR2 FYNNEI. CDR3 length: 14 amino acids. The CDR3 loop is CASRLRGGNSPLHF. The CDR3, as DNA: TGTGCCAGCAGGCTAAGGGGGGGGAATTCACCCCTCCACTTT.

The CDR3 region is CASSLEYGVGYGYTF. Here the CDR3 DNA reads TGTGCCAGCAGCTTAGAGTACGGGGTGGGCTATGGCTACACCTTC. The chain uses TRBV11-2 and TRBJ1-2; D gene ambiguous. This CDR3 region has 15 residues. Germline values: CDR1 SGHAT, CDR2 FQNNGV. V gave up 0 bases and J gave up 4 bases, with 12 bases separating them.

V and J are TRBV9 and TRBJ2-1; D not resolved. CDR3 length equals 15 residues. Germline V gene sequence: CDR1 SGDLS, CDR2 YYNGEE. The V and J ends lost 0 bases and 0 bases respectively, with 7 bases between them. The CDR3 nucleotides read TGTGCCAGCAGCGTAGACCCGAGCTCCTACAATGAGCAGTTCTTC. This encodes CASSVDPSSYNEQFF.

The rearrangement joins TRBV28 to TRBJ2-1; 9 positions match TRBD2. Germline V gives CDR1 MDHEN, CDR2 SYDVKM. J lost 8 bases, V lost 5 bases, and 16 bases had no gene match. CDR3 length equals 17 residues. CDR3 sequence reads: CASSPLSGLALFDEQFF. CDR3 coding DNA: TGTGCCAGCAGTCCTCTCTCGGGACTAGCCCTGTTCGATGAGCAGTTCTTC.

V is TRBV20-1 and J is TRBJ2-3; no clear D. CDR1 and CDR2 from the germline V gene are DFQATT and SNEGSKA (reference sequence). This CDR3 is built from 15 residues. Trimming shortened V by 3 bases and J by 3 bases, and 16 bases separated the two germline ends. CDR3 DNA sequence: TGCAGTGCTAGTAATCCCCATGAACTGACAGATACGCAGTATTTT. Amino acid sequence: CSASNPHELTDTQYF.

The chain couples TRBV12-3 or TRBV12-4 to TRBJ2-2; D unclear. The V end was cut by 5 bases, the J end by 4 bases, with 8 bases between. There are 13 residues in the CDR3. The CDR3 DNA sequence: TGTGCCAGCAGTCCCCGGAGCACCGGGGAGCTGTTTTTT. This codes for CASSPRSTGELFF.

The chain joins TRBV10-2 to TRBJ2-1, with a weak D call TRBD2 (7 bases). V was clipped by 7 bases and J by 3 bases, with 13 bases between them. The CDR3 is 14 amino acids. Germline values: CDR1 WSHSY, CDR2 SAAADI. The CDR3 sequence: CASKRDTSYNEQFF. The CDR3 DNA follows: TGCGCCAGCAAGCGGGACACGAGCTACAATGAGCAGTTCTTC.

The gene calls are TRBV18 and TRBJ2-1, with 8 bases fitting TRBD2. Germline CDR1 reads KGHSH; CDR2 reads LQKENI. The CDR3 has 16 residues. Germline trimming cut 0 bases from V and 6 bases from J; bases unmatched to any gene: 7. For the CDR3, the DNA is TGTGCCAGCTCACCACCTAGCGGGAAACTTCTCAATGAGCAGTTCTTC. Its protein is CASSPPSGKLLNEQFF.

V is TRBV6-6 and J is TRBJ2-3; tentatively, D is TRBD2 (6 bases). This CDR3 comprises 14 residues. Between the trimmed V and J ends, which lost 5 bases and 6 bases, there was a span of 15 bases. CDR1 and CDR2 (germline): MNHNY, SVGAGI (reference sequence). DNA of the CDR3: TGTGCCAGCAGTCGATCGACTGGGGGGGATACGCAGTATTTT. Protein: CASSRSTGGDTQYF.

The genes are TRBV10-1 and TRBJ2-7; D not resolved. This CDR3 has 14 amino acids. V lost 0 bases and J lost 6, with 12 bases in between. CDR1 is WNHNN and CDR2 is SYGVQD in the germline V gene (reference sequence). This chain's CDR3 is CASSESSLQGEQYF. The CDR3 coding sequence is TGCGCCAGCAGTGAGTCTAGCCTCCAAGGCGAGCAGTACTTC.

In its sample, this clone was seen a few times. The chain uses TRBV12-3 or TRBV12-4 and TRBJ1-3, with D unclear. V was clipped by 4 bases and J by 7 bases, with 8 bases between them. The CDR3 is made up of 12 amino acids. The CDR3 region has the DNA TGTGCCAGCAGTTCCCTTGTTAACACCATATATTTT. Translated, it gives CASSSLVNTIYF.

In its sample, this clone was seen once. The chain is built from TRBV28 and TRBJ2-7, with 7 bases identical to TRBD1. Germline V gene data show CDR1 as MDHEN and CDR2 as SYDVKM. Trimming took 6 bases from V and 6 from J; bases not matched to a gene: 14. This CDR3 region has 15 residues. This CDR3 reads CASSDRGQGVAEQYF. Written as DNA, the CDR3 is TGTGCCAGCAGCGATCGAGGGCAGGGGGTAGCCGAGCAGTACTTC.

This clone was seen a single time. V usage is TRBV14 and J usage is TRBJ2-7, with D tentatively TRBD1 (6 bases). CDR1 and CDR2 (germline): SGHDN, FVKESK. V gave up 4 bases and J gave up 2 bases, with 12 bases separating them. This CDR3 is 14 amino acids long. The DNA of the CDR3 is TGTGCCAGCAGCCCAAAGACAGGCCCCTACGAGCAGTACTTC. This codes for CASSPKTGPYEQYF. Full variable domain (rest looked up from reference TRBV14 and TRBJ2-7): EAGVTQFPSHSVIEKGQTVTLRCDPISGHDNLYWYRRVMGKEIKFLLHFVKESKQDESGMPNNRFLAERTGGTYSTLKVQPAELEDSGVYFCASSPKTGPYEQYFGPGTRLTVT.

The chain links TRBV7-9 to TRBJ1-3, with 7 bases that match TRBD1. The CDR3 has 15 residues. The germline CDR1 and CDR2 sequences are SEHNR and FQNEAQ (reference sequence). J gave up 2 bases and V 2 bases, and 3 bases lay outside the gene matches. This CDR3 reads CASSLKGQTGNTIYF. CDR3 DNA sequence: TGTGCCAGCAGCTTAAAGGGACAGACTGGAAACACCATATATTTT. The whole variable domain, filled in from reference TRBV7-9 and TRBJ1-3, reads DTGVSQNPRHKITKRGQNVTFRCDPISEHNRLYWYRQTLGQGPEFLTYFQNEAQLEKSRLLSDRFSAERPKGSFSTLEIQRTEQGDSAMYLCASSLKGQTGNTIYFGEGSWLTVV.

V and J are TRBV19 and TRBJ1-2; 7 nucleotides align to TRBD1. Trimming took 3 bases from V and 4 from J; bases not matched to a gene: 14. Per the germline V gene, CDR1 is LNHDA and CDR2 is SQIVND (reference sequence). The CDR3 consists of 17 residues. This chain's CDR3 is CASSINTRQGTFYGYTF. The CDR3 DNA follows: TGTGCCAGTAGTATTAATACCCGACAGGGCACCTTCTATGGCTACACCTTC. The whole variable domain, remainder taken from reference TRBV19 and TRBJ1-2, is DGGITQSPKYLFRKEGQNVTLSCEQNLNHDAMYWYRQDPGQGLRLIYYSQIVNDFQKGDIAEGYSVSREKKESFPLTVTSAQKNPTAFYLCASSINTRQGTFYGYTFGSGTRLTVV.

This chain uses TRBV9 with TRBJ2-7, with D perhaps TRBD2 (6 bases). From germline, CDR1 is SGDLS and CDR2 YYNGEE. V was trimmed by 0 bases and J by 2 bases, leaving 15 bases between them. The CDR3 has 16 residues. The CDR3 nucleotides are TGTGCCAGCAGCGTAGGGGGGACGGGACTTCCCTACGAGCAGTACGTC. It codes for CASSVGGTGLPYEQYV.

The chain joins TRBV11-2 to TRBJ1-5, with D maybe TRBD1 (5 bases). The germline CDR1 and CDR2 sequences are SGHAT and FQNNGV. Trimming shortened V by 0 bases and J by 7 bases, and 10 bases separated the two germline ends. This CDR3 contains 14 residues. In nucleotides, the CDR3 is TGTGCCAGCAGCTTAGACCAGGGAGGACAGCCCCAGCATTTT. Residues: CASSLDQGGQPQHF. The full variable domain, rest sourced from reference TRBV11-2 and TRBJ1-5, is EAGVAQSPRYKIIEKRQSVAFWCNPISGHATLYWYQQILGQGPKLLIQFQNNGVVDDSQLPKDRFSAERLKGVDSTLKIQPAKLEDSAVYLCASSLDQGGQPQHFGDGTRLSIL.

This clone was seen a few times. The J gene is TRBJ1-5, the V gene TRBV7-2; D is perhaps TRBD1 (6 bases). The CDR3 runs to 14 residues. Deletions cut 1 base from V and 6 bases from J, with 10 bases between. The germline V gene encodes CDR1 SGHTA and CDR2 FQGNSA. In DNA, the CDR3 is TGTGCCAGCAGCTTAGGAGCACAGGGTCAGCCCCAGCATTTT. It yields the protein CASSLGAQGQPQHF.

J is TRBJ1-2 and V is TRBV6-5; unclear D gene. CDR1 is MNHEY, CDR2 SVGAGI, per germline. The CDR3 is 14 amino acids. Deletions cut 0 bases from V and 7 bases from J, with 12 bases between. CDR3 sequence reads: CASSYSNPSGGYTF. The DNA for the CDR3 is TGTGCCAGCAGTTACTCGAACCCCAGTGGTGGCTACACCTTC.

This clone was observed at least ten times. The rearrangement uses TRBV6-2 or TRBV6-3 and TRBJ2-1, with no clear D. Trimming cost V 5 bases and J 1 base, with 9 bases left between them. The germline V gene has CDR1 MNHEY and CDR2 SVGEGT. CDR3 size: 14 residues. In DNA, the CDR3 is TGTGCCAGCAGTGACACAGAGTCCTACAATGAGCAGTTCTTC. As protein: CASSDTESYNEQFF.

This sequence joins TRBV27 and TRBJ2-2, with 11 bases that match TRBD2. The CDR3 covers 15 residues. With 2 bases clipped from V and 6 bases from J, the junction kept 2 bases outside the gene matches. Germline loops: CDR1 MNHEY, CDR2 SMNVEV (reference sequence). CDR3 sequence: CASSLLAGGAGELFF. CDR3 bases: TGTGCCAGCAGTTTACTAGCGGGAGGAGCCGGGGAGCTGTTTTTT.

This clone has just one count. The rearrangement joins TRBV5-5 to TRBJ2-1, with 8 positions matching TRBD2. Trimming cost V 0 bases and J 7 bases; bases outside gene matches: 6. Germline lookup yields CDR1 SGHKS and CDR2 YYEKEE (reference sequence). The CDR3 extends over 15 amino acids. The CDR3 region is CASSLGAGVGNEQFF. CDR3 in DNA: TGTGCCAGCAGCTTGGGAGCGGGGGTAGGAAATGAGCAGTTCTTC. Using reference TRBV5-5 and TRBJ2-1 for the parts outside the CDR3, the full variable domain is DAGVTQSPTHLIKTRGQQVTLRCSPISGHKSVSWYQQVLGQGPQFIFQYYEKEERGRGNFPDRFSARQFPNYSSELNVNALLLGDSALYLCASSLGAGVGNEQFFGPGTRLTVL.